A selection of T cell receptor beta chains follows, all from one sample in a study of cytomegalovirus exposure and HLA in healthy donors. Produced via immunoSEQ multiplex PCR; TCRdb's table is partial and in-frame only. This sample carries a few hundred thousand clones, 90% of them seen once, and the ten largest clones take 0.35% to 0.4%. Sequencing was carried out using PBMCs. The receptor set was obtained from a woman younger than 30 in good health and CMV-seronegative. CDR3s include the opening cysteine and the closing phenylalanine or tryptophan.

v_call,j_call,cdr3_aa
TRBV11-2,TRBJ1-6,CASEPRGSSYNSPLHF
TRBV7-2,TRBJ2-6,CASSVSASGANVLTF
TRBV4-3,TRBJ2-1,CASSQDHDFDYEQFF
TRBV19,TRBJ1-1,CASRDRQNTEAFF
TRBV2,TRBJ2-2,CASSGGGPANTGELFF
TRBV9,TRBJ2-7,CASSKEPGLNYEQYF
TRBV28,TRBJ1-5,CASSSGGGGQPQHF
TRBV27,TRBJ1-1,CASSPTDRVNTEAFF
TRBV29-1,TRBJ1-4,CSVEGSRGEKLFF
TRBV7-6,TRBJ2-7,CASSLMGQGDLLEQYF
TRBV6-5,TRBJ1-2,CASTPTVPNYGYTF
TRBV10-2,TRBJ1-1,CASSEFPGTNTEAFF
TRBV7-9,TRBJ2-3,CASSPVGATAGTQYF
TRBV6-6,TRBJ2-7,CASSYPGTASYEQYF
TRBV7-6,TRBJ2-3,CASSLASSGGLADTQYF
TRBV6-5,TRBJ1-1,CASSYSRQVNTEAFF
TRBV28,TRBJ2-1,CASSFQGDPYNEQFF
TRBV10-2,TRBJ1-1,CASSEGVVNTEAFF
TRBV4-1,TRBJ2-7,CASSQGEGGYEQYF
TRBV19,TRBJ1-5,CASSRSQGDQPQHF
TRBV4-1,TRBJ2-7,CASSQDRLAGGHLYEQYF
TRBV11-2,TRBJ1-5,CASSLTWGLSQPQHF
TRBV7-8,TRBJ2-1,CASSRGNEQFF
TRBV6-5,TRBJ1-5,CASSRTGINQPQHF
TRBV7-2,TRBJ2-1,CASSSTGGPYNEQFF
TRBV18,TRBJ1-2,CASSRGQENYGYTF
TRBV5-1,TRBJ1-2,CASSPGQGAAGYTF
TRBV28,TRBJ2-1,CASGQGPSNEQFF
TRBV7-9,TRBJ2-3,CASGQENTDTQYF
TRBV7-9,TRBJ1-5,CASSSLGDGNQPQHF
TRBV5-4,TRBJ1-1,CASSLVEGSNTEAFF
TRBV14,TRBJ1-6,CASSQALVGSPLHF
TRBV5-8,TRBJ2-5,CASSLFWQGETQYF
TRBV9,TRBJ1-2,CASSVGSGVDYGYTF
TRBV27,TRBJ2-2,CASSRADYSGGRIGELFF
TRBV10-1,TRBJ1-5,CASSGGAPSNQPQHF
TRBV7-8,TRBJ2-6,CASSRLPRLGANVLTF
TRBV4-1,TRBJ1-1,CASSQDEGRNTEAFF
TRBV19,TRBJ2-1,CASSFRQGEGNEQFF
TRBV7-9,TRBJ2-5,CASSPGSGETQYF
TRBV27,TRBJ1-1,CASSFSPGITEAFF